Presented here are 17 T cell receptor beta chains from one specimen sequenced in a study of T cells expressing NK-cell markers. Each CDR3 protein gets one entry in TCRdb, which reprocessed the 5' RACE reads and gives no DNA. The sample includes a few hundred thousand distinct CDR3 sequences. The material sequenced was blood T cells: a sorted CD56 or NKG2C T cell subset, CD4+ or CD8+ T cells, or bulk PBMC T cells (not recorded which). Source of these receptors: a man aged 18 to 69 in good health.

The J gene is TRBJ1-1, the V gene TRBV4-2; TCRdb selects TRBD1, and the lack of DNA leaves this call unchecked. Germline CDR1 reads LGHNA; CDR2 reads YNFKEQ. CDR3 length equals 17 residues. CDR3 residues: CASSQDPGQGLNTEAFF.

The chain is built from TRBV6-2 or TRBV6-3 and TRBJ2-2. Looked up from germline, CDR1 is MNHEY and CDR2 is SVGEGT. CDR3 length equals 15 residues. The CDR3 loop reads CASRTQRTVTGELFF.

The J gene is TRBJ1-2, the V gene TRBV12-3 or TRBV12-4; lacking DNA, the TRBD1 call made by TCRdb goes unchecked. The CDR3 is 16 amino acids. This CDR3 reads CASSPAGQNTFYGYTF.

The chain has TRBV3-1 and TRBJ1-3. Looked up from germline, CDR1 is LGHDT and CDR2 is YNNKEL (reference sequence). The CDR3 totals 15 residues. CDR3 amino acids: CASSQDWDSGNTIYF.

The CDR3 loop is CASSHRLLSGGISKEADTQYF. The chain has TRBV4-2 and TRBJ2-3; TCRdb's D call, TRBD2, is unchecked because there is no DNA. The germline V gene encodes CDR1 LGHNA and CDR2 YNFKEQ. This CDR3 contains 21 residues.

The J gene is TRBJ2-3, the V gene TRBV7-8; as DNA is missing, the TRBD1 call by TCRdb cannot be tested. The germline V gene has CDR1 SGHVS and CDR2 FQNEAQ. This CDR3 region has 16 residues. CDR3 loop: CASSLEGQGIADTQYF.

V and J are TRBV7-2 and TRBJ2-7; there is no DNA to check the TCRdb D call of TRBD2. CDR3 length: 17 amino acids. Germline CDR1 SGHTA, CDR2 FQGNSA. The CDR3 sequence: CASSLVGQAGGPYEQYF.

CDR3 sequence: CASSTTGVLEETQYF. This chain joins TRBV18 and TRBJ2-5. CDR1 and CDR2 from the germline V gene are KGHSH and LQKENI. The CDR3 has 15 amino acids. Using reference TRBV18 and TRBJ2-5 for the parts outside the CDR3, the full variable domain is NAGVMQNPRHLVRRRGQEARLRCSPMKGHSHVYWYRQLPEEGLKFMVYLQKENIIDESGMPKERFSAEFPKEGPSILRIQQVVRGDSAAYFCASSTTGVLEETQYFGPGTRLLVL.

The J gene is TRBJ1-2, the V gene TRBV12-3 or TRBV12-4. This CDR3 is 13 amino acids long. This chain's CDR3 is CASNSVNHRGYTF.

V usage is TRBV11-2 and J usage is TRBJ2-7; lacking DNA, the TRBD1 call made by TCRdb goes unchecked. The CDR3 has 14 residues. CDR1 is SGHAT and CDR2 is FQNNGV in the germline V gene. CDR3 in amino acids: CASRQGVFSYEQYF.

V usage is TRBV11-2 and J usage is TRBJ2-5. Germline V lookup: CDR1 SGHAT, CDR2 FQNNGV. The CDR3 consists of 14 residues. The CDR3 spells CASSLVVAQETQYF.

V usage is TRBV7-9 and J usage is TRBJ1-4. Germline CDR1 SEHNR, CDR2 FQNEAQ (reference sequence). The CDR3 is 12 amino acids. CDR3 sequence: CASSFTNEKLFF.

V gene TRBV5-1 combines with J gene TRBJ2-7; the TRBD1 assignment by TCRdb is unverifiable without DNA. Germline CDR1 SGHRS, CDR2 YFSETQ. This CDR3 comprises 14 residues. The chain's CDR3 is CASSNREETYEQYF. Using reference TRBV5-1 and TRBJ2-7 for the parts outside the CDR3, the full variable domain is KAGVTQTPRYLIKTRGQQVTLSCSPISGHRSVSWYQQTPGQGLQFLFEYFSETQRNKGNFPGRFSGRQFSNSRSEMNVSTLELGDSALYLCASSNREETYEQYFGPGTRLTVT.

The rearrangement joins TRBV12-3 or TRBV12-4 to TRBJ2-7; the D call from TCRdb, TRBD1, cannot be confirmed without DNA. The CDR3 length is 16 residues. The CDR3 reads CASSLTGRSGKYEQYF.

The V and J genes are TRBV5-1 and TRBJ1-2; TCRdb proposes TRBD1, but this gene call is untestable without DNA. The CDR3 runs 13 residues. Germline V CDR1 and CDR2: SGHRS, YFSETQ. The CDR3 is CASSPGAQSGYTF.

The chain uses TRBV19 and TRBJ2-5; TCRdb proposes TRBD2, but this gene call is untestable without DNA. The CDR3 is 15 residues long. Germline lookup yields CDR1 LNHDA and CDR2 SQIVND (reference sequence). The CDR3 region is CASSRLAGGEETQYF.

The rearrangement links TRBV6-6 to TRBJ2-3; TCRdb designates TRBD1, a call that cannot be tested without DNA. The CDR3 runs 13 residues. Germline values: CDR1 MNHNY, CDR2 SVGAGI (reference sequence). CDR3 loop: CASSQMGGNTQYF.